This T cell receptor beta chain came from a study of neurological immune-mediated disorders. The study's findings and limits: Multiple sclerosis patients had less TCR clonal expansion than even healthy controls, unlike HTLV-1-associated myelopathy.

The junction had 6 bases not matched to a gene; V was cut back by 3 bases and J by 3 bases. Germline V gene lookup returns CDR1 DFQATT and CDR2 SNEGSKA (reference sequence). The CDR3 contains 14 residues. The table lists this clonotype with many counts. No antigen is known for it. Synthesis of cDNA was performed by 5'RACE using 10-nucleotide random UMIs. A single run covered 15-18 subjects with over 190 million TCR-beta sequences. Each CDR3 protein gets one entry after TCRdb re-called the 5' RACE reads with MiXCR. This table holds 70,000 to 95,000 distinct CDR3 sequences, 17% found once. Serving as healthy controls were blood bank volunteers based in Maryland, USA.

The sample consisted of PBMCs. This receptor was identified in a woman aged 40 to 50 in good health. The chain recombines TRBV20-1 with TRBJ1-2; 8 bases match TRBD1. This CDR3 is CSARATGEHYGYTF. CDR3 nucleotides: TGCAGTGCTAGGGCGACAGGGGAGCACTATGGCTACACCTTC.